This T cell receptor beta chain was captured by sequencing in a study of Ad26.COV2.S vaccination and SARS-CoV-2 variants. Across the whole study: The vaccine Ad26.COV2.S was put into the muscle once, or twice with 56 days between.

Study findings and constraints: Analytic work on TCR breadth and depth might have understated the full extent of total T cell responses.

Treatment given: 15 to 20 received Ad26.COV2.S at low or high dose, single or two shots; about 5 received placebo; per-sample allocation not given. Collection of samples fell on day 63 after the first vaccine or placebo injection. Ad26 vector vaccine expressed Wuhan-strain SARS-CoV-2 spike. The method was immunoSEQ multiplex PCR; TCRdb's version includes in-frame clones alone and lacks a portion of them. This sample has about 400,000 clones, with 83% found just once. Remarks on this clone: What it binds is unknown.

J gave up 0 bases and V 5 bases, and 6 bases lay outside the gene matches. Per the germline V gene, CDR1 is SEHNR and CDR2 is FQNEAQ (reference sequence). The CDR3 is 15 amino acids. This clonotype originated in a person aged 18-65 years who received the Ad26.COV2.S COVID-19 vaccine or a placebo. This specimen was peripheral blood, taken in a trial of Ad26.COV2.S vaccine versus placebo. V and J are TRBV7-9 and TRBJ2-5, with 7 nucleotides matching TRBD2. The CDR3 DNA is TGTGCCAGCAGCCAGACTAGCTTCCACCAAGAGACCCAGTACTTC. This sequence encodes CASSQTSFHQETQYF.